One sample yielded the 3 T cell receptor beta chains listed below, sequenced in a study of cytomegalovirus exposure and HLA in healthy donors. The PCR employed 60 Vbeta primers together with 13 Jbeta primers. The method was immunoSEQ multiplex PCR; TCRdb's version includes in-frame clones alone and lacks a portion of them. The top ten clones hold approximately 1.1% of a sample with about 190,000 clones, around four fifths of them seen once. Sample: PBMCs. The receptors were gathered from a woman in her forties in good health and CMV-seronegative.

The chain combines TRBV18 with TRBJ1-5; 11 nucleotides align to TRBD1. The CDR3 contains 16 residues. V was pared by 6 bases and J by 3 bases, with 7 bases of the junction left unmatched. Germline-derived CDR1 and CDR2 are KGHSH and LQKENI. The CDR3: CASSHGQGALNQPQHF. The CDR3 bases are TGTGCCAGCTCCCACGGACAGGGGGCCCTCAATCAGCCCCAGCATTTT.

The chain is built from TRBV7-9 and TRBJ2-1, with 7 bases lining up with TRBD2. This CDR3 is built from 10 residues. Unmatched junction bases numbered 0, after V lost 8 bases and J lost 8 bases. From germline, CDR1 is SEHNR and CDR2 FQNEAQ (reference sequence). The CDR3 spells CASGRDEQFF. The CDR3 DNA reads as TGTGCCAGCGGGAGGGATGAGCAGTTCTTC.

The rearrangement joins TRBV4-3 to TRBJ1-5, with D perhaps matching TRBD1 (6 bases). The germline gives CDR1 LGHNA, CDR2 YSLEER. Trimming shortened V by 0 bases and J by 4 bases, and 16 bases separated the two germline ends. This CDR3 has 17 amino acids. In DNA form, the CDR3 reads TGCGCCAGCAGCCAAGAAGGGGGATCGAGGGTGAATCAGCCCCAGCATTTT. It translates to CASSQEGGSRVNQPQHF.